This T cell receptor beta chain was sequenced during a study of blood T cell repertoires in COVID-19. Study as a whole: Sites across the United States, Italy and Spain contributed samples from acute and convalescent COVID-19. Nucleic acid was either cDNA or gDNA, and it came from T cells, B-cell-depleted T cells, or PBMCs.

In the original workflow: Counts of nucleated cells, estimated from reference gene primer amplification, were obtained. TCRdb's copy holds only in-frame clones and misses some; the assay was immunoSEQ multiplex PCR. V and J calls and clone size are as listed in that table; D and trimming were resolved from the DNA. This table has roughly 80,000 clones, approximately 89% appearing once. The CDR3 covers 14 residues. Germline V gene sequence: CDR1 MGHDK, CDR2 SYGVNS. The V and J ends lost 4 bases and 1 base respectively, with 10 bases between them. The receptor was isolated from a woman older than 75 with acute or convalescent COVID-19. What was sequenced was peripheral blood. The chain employs TRBV25-1 and TRBJ1-1, with no clear D. CDR3 sequence: CASSVVAPNTEAFF. The DNA for the CDR3 is TGTGCCAGCAGTGTGGTCGCGCCGAACACTGAAGCTTTCTTT.